These 30 T cell receptor beta chains were all obtained from the same sample, sequenced in a study of blood T cell repertoires in COVID-19. Measured with immunoSEQ multiplex PCR; TCRdb has only the in-frame clones, and not every one. Of 130,000 to 150,000 clones listed, about 80% are singletons. Sequenced material: PBMCs or T cells enriched from blood (not recorded which). The receptors shown here come from a man aged 50-60 years who had recovered from COVID-19.

The chain couples TRBV7-3 to TRBJ2-7; 8 nucleotides match TRBD2. J lost 4 bases, V lost 2 bases, and 7 bases had no gene match. CDR1 is SGHTA, CDR2 FQGTGA, per germline. The CDR3 sequence is 15 residues long. CDR3 amino acids: CASSLSGRGVYEQYF. CDR3 sequence (DNA): TGTGCCAGCAGCTTATCCGGGAGGGGAGTGTACGAGCAGTACTTC.

This chain connects TRBV6-5 to TRBJ2-1, with TRBD2 matching 12 bases. Losses at the gene ends were 7 bases for V and 8 bases for J; bases not matched to a gene: 6. Germline CDR1 MNHEY, CDR2 SVGAGI. This CDR3 has 14 residues. The DNA for the CDR3 is TGTGCCAGCAACCTAGCGGGGGGGCCCTATGAGCAGTTCTTC. It encodes CASNLAGGPYEQFF.

The DNA for the CDR3 is TGTGCCAGCAGTGTCAGCGGGGGGGCGAACACCGGGGAGCTGTTTTTT. Translating gives CASSVSGGANTGELFF. The chain carries TRBV6-4 and TRBJ2-2; 10 bases line up with TRBD2. Trimming at V came to 4 bases and at J to 0 bases, leaving 2 bases not matched to a gene. Germline values: CDR1 MRHNA, CDR2 SNTAGT. The CDR3 is made up of 16 amino acids.

With respect to this clone: A much more abundant neighbour one base away suggests this may be a read error. Different DNA sequences within this sample yield the same CDR3. This chain joins TRBV12-3 or TRBV12-4 and TRBJ1-1, with a tentative D call TRBD1 (5 bases). Deletions cut 3 bases from V and 5 bases from J, with 10 bases between. The CDR3 is 13 residues long. The CDR3 DNA follows: TGTGCCAGCAGTTTTGCAGGGAATACTGAAGCTTTCTTT. It translates to CASSFAGNTEAFF.

This clone was detected only once. The rearrangement links TRBV19 to TRBJ2-5; 7 nucleotides match TRBD1. Germline loops: CDR1 LNHDA, CDR2 SQIVND (reference sequence). The CDR3 totals 13 residues. The trim removed 6 bases at V and 2 bases at J, leaving 3 bases unmatched. The CDR3, as DNA: TGTGCCAGTAGCGACAGGGAACAAGAGACCCAGTACTTC. Residues: CASSDREQETQYF.

This clone was seen a few times. The V call is TRBV3-1 (or the pseudogene TRBV3-2), the J call TRBJ1-5; D might be TRBD1 (6 bases). Germline V lookup: CDR1 LGHDT, CDR2 YNNKEL (reference sequence). V lost 1 base and J lost 7, with 20 bases in between. The CDR3 runs to 17 residues. CDR3 region: CASSQAITGSDTQPQHF. CDR3 DNA sequence: TGTGCCAGCAGCCAAGCTATCACAGGGAGTGACACGCAGCCCCAGCATTTT.

V is TRBV5-6 and J is TRBJ2-1; 9 bases align to TRBD2. V was pared by 1 base and J by 3 bases, with 2 bases of the junction left unmatched. This CDR3 comprises 15 residues. Germline CDR1 reads SGHDT; CDR2 reads YYEEEE. The chain's CDR3 is CASSLPSGVYNEQFF. DNA for the CDR3: TGTGCCAGCAGCTTGCCTAGCGGGGTCTACAATGAGCAGTTCTTC.

The CDR3 region is CASRSGTHQETQYF. The CDR3 DNA reads TGTGCCAGCAGGTCCGGGACACACCAAGAGACCCAGTACTTC. J is TRBJ2-5 and V is TRBV2; TRBD1 might be the D (6 bases). Germline loops: CDR1 SNHLY, CDR2 FYNNEI. V was shortened by 6 bases and J by 0 bases, with 11 bases between the two germline ends. The length of the CDR3 is 14 residues.

V and J are TRBV2 and TRBJ1-1; D not certain. The CDR3 has 14 amino acids. Germline values: CDR1 SNHLY, CDR2 FYNNEI. V was shortened by 6 bases and J by 0 bases, with 11 bases between the two germline ends. CDR3 residues: CASRFTVMNTEAFF. CDR3 sequence (DNA): TGTGCCAGCAGGTTTACAGTTATGAACACTGAAGCTTTCTTT.

The chain employs TRBV6-2 or TRBV6-3 and TRBJ2-7; TRBD1 agrees at 10 bases. The germline gives CDR1 MNHEY, CDR2 SVGEGT. Unmatched junction bases numbered 12, after V lost 6 bases and J lost 4 bases. The CDR3 is 16 amino acids. The DNA for the CDR3 is TGTGCCAGCAGCCCGGGCGGGGACAGGGGTCGGTACGAGCAGTACTTC. Amino acids: CASSPGGDRGRYEQYF.

The chain is built from TRBV2 and TRBJ1-1, with 9 bases that match TRBD1. The CDR3 has 14 residues. V trimming: 6 bases; J trimming: 5 bases; junction bases outside the gene matches: 7. Germline assignment: CDR1 SNHLY and CDR2 FYNNEI. CDR3 in amino acids: CASSPTGGATEAFF. DNA for the CDR3: TGTGCCAGCAGCCCCACAGGGGGCGCGACTGAAGCTTTCTTT.

The chain recombines TRBV5-1 with TRBJ2-1; tentatively, D is TRBD1 (6 bases). Trimming stripped 2 bases from V and 2 bases from J, with 14 bases between. This CDR3 comprises 16 residues. Germline lookup yields CDR1 SGHRS and CDR2 YFSETQ. Written as DNA, the CDR3 is TGCGCCAGCAGCTTCCGCCTGCAGGGGCCCTACAATGAGCAGTTCTTC. Translated: CASSFRLQGPYNEQFF.

The chain joins TRBV27 to TRBJ2-1; D is uncertain. CDR1 MNHEY and CDR2 SMNVEV come from the germline V gene (reference sequence). Trimming removed 6 bases from V and 4 bases from J, with 13 bases in between. This CDR3 region has 14 residues. Here the CDR3 reads CASRALTSYNEQFF. The CDR3 DNA is TGTGCCAGCAGGGCACTAACGTCTTACAATGAGCAGTTCTTC.

This sequence joins TRBV18 and TRBJ2-3; maybe TRBD2 (5 bases). Per the germline V gene, CDR1 is KGHSH and CDR2 is LQKENI. V was clipped by 3 bases and J by 5 bases, with 21 bases between them. This CDR3 spans 17 amino acids. The CDR3 DNA reads as TGTGCCAGCTCACCCTTAGGTCGAAAAATCGGGGTAGATACGCAGTATTTT. It yields the protein CASSPLGRKIGVDTQYF. Combining the CDR3 with reference TRBV18 and TRBJ2-3 gives the whole variable domain NAGVMQNPRHLVRRRGQEARLRCSPMKGHSHVYWYRQLPEEGLKFMVYLQKENIIDESGMPKERFSAEFPKEGPSILRIQQVVRGDSAAYFCASSPLGRKIGVDTQYFGPGTRLTVL.

The chain carries TRBV28 and TRBJ2-5, with TRBD2 matching 14 bases. Germline values: CDR1 MDHEN, CDR2 SYDVKM. Germline trimming cut 4 bases from V and 3 bases from J; bases unmatched to any gene: 19. The CDR3 runs to 21 residues. For the CDR3, the DNA is TGTGCCAGCAGTTCCCTTTCCCCGACTAGCGGGGGGGCCTGGGGTAAAGAGACCCAGTACTTC. This codes for CASSSLSPTSGGAWGKETQYF.

The chain joins TRBV29-1 to TRBJ2-3, with 8 bases matching TRBD2. V was clipped by 4 bases and J by 2 bases; unmatched bases: 8. Germline assignment: CDR1 SQVTM and CDR2 ANQGSEA. The CDR3 consists of 15 residues. The CDR3 DNA follows: TGCAGCGTTGTAACTAGCGGAGCCTACACAGATACGCAGTATTTT. Protein sequence: CSVVTSGAYTDTQYF.

This clone was seen a handful of times. The chain joins TRBV27 to TRBJ1-1; 9 nucleotides align to TRBD1. Germline CDR1 is MNHEY and CDR2 is SMNVEV (reference sequence). The CDR3 has 16 amino acids. The V and J ends lost 2 bases and 1 base, in that order; junction bases with no gene match: 5. The CDR3 sequence: CASSLGWGQGNTEAFF. In nucleotides, the CDR3 is TGTGCCAGCAGTTTAGGTTGGGGACAGGGGAACACTGAAGCTTTCTTT.

The rearrangement uses TRBV19 and TRBJ1-2; 9 bases are a match to TRBD1. V lost 4 bases to trimming and J lost 4 bases; unmatched junction nucleotides: 7. Germline V gene data show CDR1 as LNHDA and CDR2 as SQIVND (reference sequence). This CDR3 is 15 amino acids long. The CDR3: CASSTTGTGIYGYTF. CDR3 in DNA: TGTGCCAGTAGTACGACCGGGACAGGGATCTATGGCTACACCTTC.

The V call is TRBV5-4, the J call TRBJ2-7, with unresolved D. The CDR3 runs 14 residues. The V gene's germline CDR1 is SGHNT and CDR2 YYREEE (reference sequence). V was clipped by 4 bases and J by 2 bases, with 13 bases between them. CDR3: CASSNTGSAYEQYF. CDR3 DNA: TGTGCCAGCAGCAATACCGGGTCCGCCTACGAGCAGTACTTC.

The rearrangement links TRBV6-2 or TRBV6-3 to TRBJ1-5; 7 positions agree with TRBD1. The J segment lost 4 bases and the V segment lost 0 bases, leaving 12 bases of the junction unmatched. CDR3 length equals 18 residues. Germline-derived CDR1 and CDR2 are MNHEY and SVGEGT. The CDR3 sequence: CASSYSAGTARPNQPQHF. DNA of the CDR3: TGTGCCAGCAGTTACTCGGCAGGGACAGCTCGCCCTAATCAGCCCCAGCATTTT.

The rearrangement links TRBV29-1 to TRBJ2-2; D gene unclear. The CDR3 runs 15 residues. Trimming removed 3 bases at V and 0 bases at J, with 11 bases between. Per the germline V gene, CDR1 is SQVTM and CDR2 is ANQGSEA. The CDR3 is CSVDTSPANTGELFF. The CDR3 region has the DNA TGCAGCGTTGATACATCCCCAGCGAACACCGGGGAGCTGTTTTTT.

J is TRBJ2-7 and V is TRBV5-1, with 8 bases matching TRBD2. The CDR3 sequence is 15 residues long. CDR1 is SGHRS, CDR2 YFSETQ, per germline. V was clipped by 4 bases and J by 1 base; unmatched bases: 7. The CDR3 is CASSPSSGGSYEQYF. CDR3 nucleotides: TGCGCCAGCAGCCCCTCCTCGGGGGGGTCCTACGAGCAGTACTTC.

V usage is TRBV12-3 or TRBV12-4 and J usage is TRBJ1-1, with 7 bases fitting TRBD1. Unmatched junction bases numbered 3, after V lost 6 bases and J lost 2 bases. The CDR3 runs 13 residues. CDR3 in DNA: TGTGCCAGCAGCCGGGACAGAAACACTGAAGCTTTCTTT. Its translation: CASSRDRNTEAFF.

This chain links TRBV12-2 with TRBJ1-4; the tabulated D call, TRBD1, remains unverified against the DNA. TRBV12-2 is described as a pseudogene. The CDR3 has 15 residues. The CDR3 DNA follows: TGTGCAAGTCGCCCTAACAGGGGGACTAATGAAAAACTGTTTTTT. Protein sequence: CASRPNRGTNEKLFF.

In DNA form, the CDR3 reads TGTGCCAGCAGCTTGGTAGGGGCAGGGGGCACAGATACGCAGTATTTT. Encoded protein: CASSLVGAGGTDTQYF. This chain joins TRBV5-5 and TRBJ2-3, with a weak D call TRBD1 (6 bases). Germline values: CDR1 SGHKS, CDR2 YYEKEE (reference sequence). This CDR3 is built from 16 residues. Trimming left V 0 bases short and J 1 base short, with 12 bases between.

This clone has a single count. The chain links TRBV27 to TRBJ2-3; 14 bases match TRBD2. J lost 2 bases, V lost 4 bases, and 2 bases had no gene match. CDR3 length: 16 residues. Germline lookup yields CDR1 MNHEY and CDR2 SMNVEV (reference sequence). Here the CDR3 reads CASSWTSGGPTDTQYF. The CDR3 region has the DNA TGTGCCAGCAGTTGGACTAGCGGGGGGCCCACAGATACGCAGTATTTT.

This rearrangement joins TRBV5-6 to TRBJ2-7; no definite D call. Germline V CDR1 and CDR2: SGHDT, YYEEEE. This CDR3 has 12 amino acids. Trimming took off 5 bases at V and 4 bases at J, with 10 bases between the two ends. The CDR3 reads CASRKSGYEQYF. As DNA, the CDR3 is TGTGCCAGCAGAAAGTCCGGGTACGAGCAGTACTTC.

The genes are TRBV11-2 and TRBJ2-1, with 8 nucleotides matching TRBD2. The germline CDR1 and CDR2 sequences are SGHAT and FQNNGV. The CDR3 is made up of 15 amino acids. Trimming took 1 base from V and 6 from J; bases not matched to a gene: 5. CDR3 region: CASSLVSGGSNEQFF. CDR3 nucleotides: TGTGCCAGCAGCTTAGTTTCGGGGGGGTCCAATGAGCAGTTCTTC.

The chain is built from TRBV5-6 and TRBJ2-7; perhaps TRBD2 as D (7 bases). The CDR3 runs 13 residues. The germline CDR1 and CDR2 sequences are SGHDT and YYEEEE. With 5 bases removed from V and 3 bases from J, the gap between germline ends came to 12 bases. CDR3 amino acids: CASREGGFYEQYF. The CDR3 DNA reads as TGTGCCAGCAGGGAGGGGGGGTTCTACGAGCAGTACTTC.

The chain is built from TRBV18 and TRBJ1-3; TRBD1 is a possible D gene (5 bases). This CDR3 has 17 amino acids. Trimming left V 1 base short and J 0 bases short, with 13 bases between. Germline V lookup: CDR1 KGHSH, CDR2 LQKENI. CDR3 loop: CASSPRTTAGSGNTIYF. The CDR3 region has the DNA TGTGCCAGCTCACCACGGACAACAGCGGGCTCTGGAAACACCATATATTTT.